The next 5 T cell receptor beta chains were all read from a single sample in a study of tumor and adjacent non-tumor tissue in lung cancer (dated by TCRdb to 2016 to 2019). Bulk unsorted tissue served as the source for RNA extraction, and RNA quality was assessed using a NanoDrop ND-1000 and an Agilent 2100. Distant non-tumor tissue taken more than 3 cm from the tumor edge was used as the normal lung sample. Receptors were amplified or captured by multiplex PCR. TCRdb shows the sequencer as Illumina HiSeq 2500. Following protocols modified from ARM-PCR, the researchers constructed TCRbeta libraries through three rounds of nested PCR with primers (Table S4). Starting from the raw public reads, TCRdb applied fastp trimming at Q25, assembled clones with MiXCR and retained in-frame beta chains. Records with the same CDR3 protein are collapsed into one entry carrying the most frequent genes and DNA. The sample contains about 98,000 distinct CDR3 sequences, about 80% of them found a single time. 30% of the sample belongs to the ten largest clones.

Material for sequencing was distant non-tumor lung tissue. These TCRs come from a man aged 60 to 75 with small cell lung cancer.

A note on this clonotype: An end of the junction differs from the germline gene, which may be a read error. The CDR3 region has the DNA TGTGCCACCAGTCGACAGGGTGTAGGCCAAGAGACCAAGTACTTC. Translated, it gives CATSRQGVGQETKYF. The chain links TRBV5-4 to TRBJ2-5, with 7 bases fitting TRBD1. CDR1 is SGHNT and CDR2 is YYREEE in the germline V gene (reference sequence). This CDR3 region has 15 residues.

This clonotype was recorded a few times. The junction departs from the called germline gene at one end, perhaps through a read error. The chain has TRBV4-2 and TRBJ2-5, with a tentative D call TRBD1 (5 bases). Per germline, CDR1 LGHNA and CDR2 YNFKEQ. The CDR3 sequence is 15 residues long. The CDR3 DNA is TGTGCCATCAGCCAAGGGGCAGGGTACCAAGAGACCCAATACTTC. Residues: CAISQGAGYQETQYF.

The table lists this clonotype with a count of one. Relative to the germline gene, one junction end is altered; a read error may explain this. V gene TRBV11-2 combines with J gene TRBJ2-1; 10 nucleotides agree with TRBD2. Looked up from germline, CDR1 is SGHAT and CDR2 is FQNNGV. The CDR3 consists of 18 residues. The CDR3 sequence is CASNLGVAGGYYYNEEFF. In DNA, the CDR3 is TGTGCCAGCAACTTGGGAGTAGCGGGAGGCTACTACTACAATGAGGAGTTCTTC.

About this clonotype itself: At one of its ends the junction is not consistent with the germline gene, which may arise from a read error. The J gene is TRBJ2-1, the V gene TRBV10-3; the D gene is possibly TRBD2 (6 bases). The CDR3 is made up of 14 amino acids. The V gene's germline CDR1 is ENHRY and CDR2 SYGVKD. Written as DNA, the CDR3 is TGTGCCTCCTCCGGGACTTGCGGTTACAATGAGCAGTTCTTT. Encoded protein: CASSGTCGYNEQFF.

Concerning this clonotype: A read error may account for a junction end that differs from germline. V and J are TRBV4-2 and TRBJ1-4; the D is unclear. This CDR3 has 15 residues. Germline V CDR1 and CDR2: LGHNA, YNFKEQ. As DNA, the CDR3 is TGTGCCAGCGGCCAATCCGGGCCGGCTAATAAAAAACCGTTTTTT. Encoded protein: CASGQSGPANKKPFF.